This entry is about one T cell receptor beta chain. These data come from a study of T-cell reconstitution after alpha-beta-depleted transplantation in children. Deletions cut 7 bases from V and 3 bases from J, with 18 bases between. The CDR3 contains 16 residues. Researchers prepared the TCRbeta library using unique molecular identifiers, the study reports. MiXCR, applied by TCRdb to the PCR reads, yields one record per CDR3 protein. The table lists 500,000 to 600,000 distinct CDR3 sequences, around 27% of them singletons. The chain recombines TRBV12-3 or TRBV12-4 with TRBJ2-2, with D maybe TRBD2 (7 bases). The clonotype comes from a boy under two years old with Wiskott-Aldrich syndrome, due to receive a stem cell transplant. The sample in question was PBMCs, obtained before TCRalphabeta/CD19-depleted stem cell transplant. CDR3 amino acids: CASTLHQGRDTGELFF. In DNA form, the CDR3 reads TGTGCCAGCACCCTACACCAGGGGAGGGACACCGGGGAGCTGTTTTTT.